The subject of this entry is one TCR beta chain. Authors' data handling: Reference gene primer amplification in the assay estimated nucleated cell counts. Libraries were prepared by immunoSEQ multiplex PCR; TCRdb keeps only in-frame clonotypes and omits some of them. V and J calls plus clone size are reproduced from that table; the DNA served to infer D and trimming. The sample includes about 190,000 clones, 70% to 80% seen only once; the top ten take approximately 15%. Enrolled through a virtual design, the participants were between roughly 18 and 100 years of age and came from about two dozen US areas. These data belong to a study of blood T cell repertoires in COVID-19. Overall study: Sites across the United States, Italy and Spain contributed samples from acute and convalescent COVID-19.

Between the trimmed V and J ends, which lost 0 bases and 4 bases, there was a span of 6 bases. CDR1 LGHNA and CDR2 YNFKEQ come from the germline V gene. The CDR3 contains 13 residues. The sample taken for sequencing was PBMCs or T cells enriched from blood (not recorded which). The chain combines TRBV4-2 with TRBJ1-1; D call uncertain. The sequence was obtained from a woman aged 45 to 65 who had recovered from COVID-19. The CDR3 nucleotides are TGTGCCAGCAGCCAAGATTGGAGCACTGAAGCTTTCTTT. The encoded protein is CASSQDWSTEAFF.